The 12 T cell receptor beta chains given below trace back to one sample, sequenced in a study of PD-1 blockade in classical Hodgkin lymphoma. Libraries were prepared by immunoSEQ multiplex PCR; TCRdb keeps only in-frame clonotypes and omits some of them. This sample carries over 15,000 clones, over 80% of them seen once, and the ten largest clones take 25% to 35%. All trial patients relapsed after autologous stem cell transplantation. The input for sequencing was peripheral blood mononuclear cells (PBMCs), taken before the second cycle of nivolumab. These receptors all come from a human donor with classical Hodgkin lymphoma.

The chain carries TRBV5-1 and TRBJ1-5; 7 bases map to TRBD1. This CDR3 spans 16 amino acids. Trimming cost V 0 bases and J 4 bases; bases outside gene matches: 7. Germline V gene sequence: CDR1 SGHRS, CDR2 YFSETQ. The CDR3 nucleotides are TGCGCCAGCAGCTTGGGACCGACAGGGTCTAATCAGCCCCAGCATTTT. Amino acid sequence: CASSLGPTGSNQPQHF.

This rearrangement joins TRBV6-6 to TRBJ2-3, with D perhaps being TRBD1 or TRBD2 (5 bases each). CDR3 length equals 15 residues. V gave up 6 bases and J gave up 4 bases, with 17 bases separating them. Looked up from germline, CDR1 is MNHNY and CDR2 is SVGAGI (reference sequence). The CDR3 sequence is CASRPLGVGADTQYF. CDR3 sequence (DNA): TGTGCCAGCAGACCCCTGGGGGTCGGGGCAGATACGCAGTATTTT.

The chain employs TRBV5-1 and TRBJ2-3; D assignment may be TRBD1 or TRBD2 (5 bases each). The CDR3 is made up of 16 amino acids. V was cut by 1 base and J by 5 bases, with 17 bases left in between. The germline V gene encodes CDR1 SGHRS and CDR2 YFSETQ. Here the CDR3 reads CASSLYAGTHLDTQYF. As DNA, the CDR3 is TGCGCCAGCAGCTTGTACGCCGGGACCCACCTAGATACGCAGTATTTT.

This clone was seen only once. The chain employs TRBV7-3 and TRBJ2-3; TRBD1 aligns across 7 bases. The CDR3 is 15 amino acids. CDR1 SGHTA and CDR2 FQGTGA come from the germline V gene. V lost 5 bases to trimming and J lost 0 bases; unmatched junction nucleotides: 5. DNA for the CDR3: TGTGCCAGCAGCATTCAGGGACAGAGCACAGATACGCAGTATTTT. This sequence encodes CASSIQGQSTDTQYF.

This clone was picked up a small number of times. The chain recombines TRBV5-1 with TRBJ2-7, with 9 bases identical to TRBD1. CDR1 and CDR2 (germline): SGHRS, YFSETQ. V was clipped by 2 bases and J by 1 base; unmatched bases: 7. CDR3 length: 16 amino acids. CDR3 in DNA: TGCGCCAGCAGCTTTGGACAGGGGCTTGGGTCCTACGAGCAGTACTTC. It translates to CASSFGQGLGSYEQYF. The complete variable domain, with remaining parts taken from reference TRBV5-1 and TRBJ2-7, reads KAGVTQTPRYLIKTRGQQVTLSCSPISGHRSVSWYQQTPGQGLQFLFEYFSETQRNKGNFPGRFSGRQFSNSRSEMNVSTLELGDSALYLCASSFGQGLGSYEQYFGPGTRLTVT.

The CDR3, as DNA: TGTGCCAGCAGTCCCGCACAGCCAACACAAGAGACCCAGTACTTC. This sequence encodes CASSPAQPTQETQYF. The chain couples TRBV27 to TRBJ2-5; no clear D gene. In germline, CDR1 is MNHEY, CDR2 SMNVEV (reference sequence). V lost 5 bases and J lost 2, with 15 bases in between. The CDR3 totals 15 residues.

This chain connects TRBV6-5 to TRBJ2-5; D not certain. V was trimmed by 4 bases and J by 5 bases, leaving 8 bases between them. This CDR3 has 12 residues. From germline, CDR1 is MNHEY and CDR2 SVGAGI. The CDR3 DNA follows: TGTGCCAGCAGTTCTGGTGGGGAGACCCAGTACTTC. Protein product: CASSSGGETQYF.

This chain joins TRBV6-1 and TRBJ1-1; D ambiguous. The CDR3 is 13 amino acids. V lost 2 bases, J lost 4 bases, and 8 bases lay in between. Germline V gene sequence: CDR1 MNHNS, CDR2 SASEGT. In DNA form, the CDR3 reads TGTGCCAGCAGTGAATATTTTGGCACTGAAGCTTTCTTT. It codes for CASSEYFGTEAFF.

The genes are TRBV30 and TRBJ1-2; 7 bases are a match to TRBD1. Germline CDR1 reads GTSNPN; CDR2 reads SVGIG (reference sequence). After removal of 5 bases from V and 8 bases from J, the junction contained 26 bases not matched to a gene. The CDR3 runs to 18 residues. The chain's CDR3 is CAWQGQPSAGMALRGYTF. The CDR3 nucleotides are TGTGCCTGGCAGGGACAGCCCTCCGCCGGAATGGCCCTAAGGGGCTACACCTTC.

This sequence joins TRBV28 and TRBJ1-6, with 7 bases identical to TRBD1. The germline V gene has CDR1 MDHEN and CDR2 SYDVKM. The CDR3 spans 14 residues. Trimming at V came to 2 bases and at J to 8 bases, leaving 3 bases not matched to a gene. In DNA form, the CDR3 reads TGTGCCAGCAGTTTAGCGACAGGGTATTCACCCCTCCACTTT. Protein product: CASSLATGYSPLHF. The full variable domain, rest sourced from reference TRBV28 and TRBJ1-6, is DVKVTQSSRYLVKRTGEKVFLECVQDMDHENMFWYRQDPGLGLRLIYFSYDVKMKEKGDIPEGYSVSREKKERFSLILESASTNQTSMYLCASSLATGYSPLHFGNGTRLTVT.

In nucleotides, the CDR3 is TGTGCCATCAGTACAGGGATCTCCTATAATTCACCCCTCCACTTT. This encodes CAISTGISYNSPLHF. The chain is built from TRBV10-3 and TRBJ1-6; D may be TRBD1 (6 bases). V was cut by 5 bases and J by 0 bases, with 8 bases left in between. Germline V gene data show CDR1 as ENHRY and CDR2 as SYGVKD. The CDR3 is 15 residues long.

This clone is a singleton in its sample. CDR3 protein: CASSQVGVAQPQHF. In DNA form, the CDR3 reads TGTGCCAGCAGCCAAGTCGGCGTTGCCCAGCCCCAGCATTTT. The V gene is TRBV4-2, the J gene TRBJ1-5; no clear D. The CDR3 extends over 14 amino acids. Germline loops: CDR1 LGHNA, CDR2 YNFKEQ. V was trimmed by 1 base and J by 7 bases, leaving 11 bases between them.